The sequence of this T cell receptor (beta chain) was determined in a study of CD8 T cells in ankylosing spondylitis. Study-level points and caveats: What appeared characteristic of ankylosing spondylitis blood was a TCR beta motif of fewer than ten highly homologous variants.

This clonotype occurred many times. Its antigen is as yet unknown. Via MiXCR, TCRdb re-called the 5' RACE reads, giving one row per CDR3 protein. The top ten clones hold approximately 4% of a sample with 500,000 or so distinct CDR3 sequences, over 4% of them seen once. Germline V gene sequence: CDR1 SQVTM, CDR2 ANQGSEA. J gave up 7 bases and V 6 bases, and 9 bases lay outside the gene matches. The CDR3 spans 14 residues. The sample comprised blood, either unsorted or a sorted T cell fraction (not recorded which). The chain employs TRBV29-1 and TRBJ1-6; 7 nucleotides line up with TRBD1. The receptor's source is a male donor with ankylosing spondylitis. Here the CDR3 reads CSVTQGIGNSPLHF. For the CDR3, the DNA is TGCAGCGTCACACAGGGGATCGGAAATTCACCCCTCCACTTT.